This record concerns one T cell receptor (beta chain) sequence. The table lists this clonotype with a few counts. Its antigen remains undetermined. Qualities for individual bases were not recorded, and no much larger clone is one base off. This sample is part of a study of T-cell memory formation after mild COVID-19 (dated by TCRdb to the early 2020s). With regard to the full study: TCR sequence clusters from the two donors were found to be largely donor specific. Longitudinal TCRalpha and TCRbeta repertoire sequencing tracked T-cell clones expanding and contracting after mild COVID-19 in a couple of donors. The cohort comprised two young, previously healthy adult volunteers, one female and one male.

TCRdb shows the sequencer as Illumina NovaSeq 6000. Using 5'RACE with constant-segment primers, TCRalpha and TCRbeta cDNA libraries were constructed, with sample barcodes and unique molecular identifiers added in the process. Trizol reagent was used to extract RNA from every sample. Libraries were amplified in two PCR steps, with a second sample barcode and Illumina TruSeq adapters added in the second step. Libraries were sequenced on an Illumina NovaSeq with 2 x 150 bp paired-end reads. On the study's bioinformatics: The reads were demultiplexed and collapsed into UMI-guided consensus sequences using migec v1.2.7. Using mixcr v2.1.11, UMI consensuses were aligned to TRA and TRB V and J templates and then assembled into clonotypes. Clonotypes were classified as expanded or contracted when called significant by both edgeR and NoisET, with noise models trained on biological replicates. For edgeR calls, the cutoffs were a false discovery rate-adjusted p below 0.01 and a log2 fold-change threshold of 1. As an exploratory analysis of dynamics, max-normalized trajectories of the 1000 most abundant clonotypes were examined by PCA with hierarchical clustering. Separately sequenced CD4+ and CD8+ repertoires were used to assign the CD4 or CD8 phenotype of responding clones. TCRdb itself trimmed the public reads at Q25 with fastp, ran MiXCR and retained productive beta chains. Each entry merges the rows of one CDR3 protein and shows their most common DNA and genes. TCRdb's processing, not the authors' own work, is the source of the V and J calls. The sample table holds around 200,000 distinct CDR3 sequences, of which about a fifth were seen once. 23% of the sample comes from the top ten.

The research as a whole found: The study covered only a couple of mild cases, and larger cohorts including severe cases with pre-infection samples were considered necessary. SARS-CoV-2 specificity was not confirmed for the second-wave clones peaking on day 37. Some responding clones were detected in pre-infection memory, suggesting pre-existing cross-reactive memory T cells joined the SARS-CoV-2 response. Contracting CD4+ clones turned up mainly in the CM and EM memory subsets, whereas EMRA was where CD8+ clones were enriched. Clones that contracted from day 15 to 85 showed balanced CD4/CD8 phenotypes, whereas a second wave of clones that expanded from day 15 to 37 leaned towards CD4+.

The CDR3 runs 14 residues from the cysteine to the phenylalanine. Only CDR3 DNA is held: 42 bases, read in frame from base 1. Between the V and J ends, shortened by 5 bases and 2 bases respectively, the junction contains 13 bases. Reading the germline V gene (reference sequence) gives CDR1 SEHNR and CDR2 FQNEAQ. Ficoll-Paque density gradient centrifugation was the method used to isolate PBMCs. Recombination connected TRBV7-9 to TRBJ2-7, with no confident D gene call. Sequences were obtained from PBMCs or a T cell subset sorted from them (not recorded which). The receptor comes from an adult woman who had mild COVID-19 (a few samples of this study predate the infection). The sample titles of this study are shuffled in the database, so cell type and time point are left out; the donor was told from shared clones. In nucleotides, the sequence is TGTGCCAGCAGCAGTAGCAGAAATCCCTACGAGCAGTACTTC. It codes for CASSSSRNPYEQYF.